The text below deals with one TCR beta chain. Its antigen remains unknown. Regarding treatment: oral pan-JAK inhibitor, 5-10 mg twice daily. This CDR3 has 13 amino acids. Trimming removed 6 bases from V and 3 bases from J, with 14 bases in between. Per the germline V gene, CDR1 is SQVTM and CDR2 is ANQGSEA. This record belongs to a study of CD8+ T cells in alopecia areata. Overall study context: Each of the treated patients was given oral tofacitinib, 5 to 10 mg twice daily, for moderate-to-severe alopecia areata.

cDNA prepared by RNA extraction and subsequent reverse transcription served as the template for sequencing. The protocol was immunoSEQ multiplex PCR, while the TCRdb copy is restricted to in-frame clones and leaves out a portion. This sample has around 200,000 clones, with around three fifths found just once. Study-wide results and caveats: Greater clonality was observed in lesional scalp samples, especially alopecia totalis/universalis, versus normal scalp. Many of the expanded lesional clones endured in scalp and blood while on tofacitinib. Because one nonresponder was included, the link of baseline CD8+ expansion to response is considered uncertain.

This TCR was recovered from a human donor with alopecia areata. The gene calls are TRBV29-1 and TRBJ1-2; D gene uncertain. The sample here was CD4+ T cells sorted from blood, taken at week 4, from a patient treated with tofacitinib. CDR3 loop: CSVEGPTYYGYTF. The CDR3 DNA follows: TGCAGCGTGGAGGGTCCCACCTACTATGGCTACACCTTC.